These 11 T cell receptor beta chains were sequenced from one sample in a study of T cells in tuberculosis. Time point meaning: new active TB diagnosis, blood taken before or within 7 days of starting treatment. Data came from immunoSEQ multiplex PCR; TCRdb stores just in-frame clones and leaves some out. The table records about 35,000 clones, about 85% of them present only once. Material: PBMCs, obtained at tuberculosis diagnosis. All receptors derive from an adult with tuberculosis.

The CDR3 DNA follows: TGTGCCAGTAGTATTGATGGGGAGAATCAGCCCCAGCATTTT. Amino acids: CASSIDGENQPQHF. The chain has TRBV19 and TRBJ1-5; D unresolved. The CDR3 contains 14 residues. Germline CDR1 is LNHDA and CDR2 is SQIVND (reference sequence). Between the trimmed V and J ends, which lost 3 bases and 4 bases, there was a span of 10 bases.

V gene TRBV5-6 combines with J gene TRBJ1-6; TRBD1 matches at 8 bases. CDR1 is SGHDT, CDR2 YYEEEE, per germline. The length of the CDR3 is 16 residues. V dropped 3 bases and J dropped 10; count of bases not matched to a gene: 12. The CDR3 sequence is CASSSAPTGARSPLHF. CDR3 bases: TGTGCCAGCAGCTCTGCTCCGACAGGGGCCCGGTCACCCCTCCACTTT.

This chain connects TRBV13 to TRBJ2-1, with 7 bases matching TRBD2. The germline CDR1 and CDR2 sequences are PRHDT and FYEKMQ (reference sequence). Germline trimming cut 2 bases from V and 8 bases from J; bases unmatched to any gene: 6. The CDR3 sequence is 14 residues long. CDR3 sequence: CASSLYRGVDEQFF. CDR3 coding DNA: TGTGCCAGCAGCTTATATCGGGGGGTCGATGAGCAGTTCTTC.

The chain joins TRBV7-9 to TRBJ2-1; 10 bases match TRBD2. J lost 9 bases, V lost 1 base, and 6 bases had no gene match. CDR1 is SEHNR, CDR2 FQNEAQ, per germline (reference sequence). This CDR3 contains 15 residues. The CDR3 nucleotides are TGTGCCAGCAGCTTAGAAGCGGGAGGGTGGGGTGAGCAGTTCTTC. Translating gives CASSLEAGGWGEQFF.

The count of this clone is one. V usage is TRBV6-5 and J usage is TRBJ2-7; no reliable D call. Trimming pared 5 bases from V and 7 bases from J, leaving 9 bases between. CDR3 length: 11 amino acids. Germline V gene lookup returns CDR1 MNHEY and CDR2 SVGAGI. The CDR3 DNA reads as TGTGCCAGCAGTACTCCCAGGGAGCAGTACTTC. Translating it yields CASSTPREQYF.

The chain links TRBV6-1 to TRBJ1-4; D is uncertain. Trimming took off 7 bases at V and 8 bases at J, with 11 bases between the two ends. CDR1 MNHNS and CDR2 SASEGT come from the germline V gene. CDR3 length: 12 residues. The CDR3, as DNA: TGTGCCAGCATAGCGGATGGGGAAAAACTGTTTTTT. It specifies CASIADGEKLFF.

The chain joins TRBV28 to TRBJ2-3; perhaps TRBD2 as D (5 bases). V was clipped by 10 bases and J by 2 bases, with 16 bases between them. This CDR3 region has 14 residues. Per germline, CDR1 MDHEN and CDR2 SYDVKM. CDR3 amino acids: CATTEAGNTDTQYF. DNA of the CDR3: TGTGCCACCACAGAGGCCGGGAACACAGATACGCAGTATTTT.

This chain links TRBV7-8 with TRBJ2-1; D might be TRBD2 (6 bases). The CDR3 spans 15 residues. The germline V gene has CDR1 SGHVS and CDR2 FQNEAQ. The V end was cut by 3 bases, the J end by 0 bases, with 9 bases between. The DNA for the CDR3 is TGTGCCAGCAGCTTCGGGGGTAGCTCCTACAATGAGCAGTTCTTC. It yields the protein CASSFGGSSYNEQFF.

CDR3 DNA sequence: TGTGCCAGCAGTGAAGAAGTGGGCCAATTTGAAGCTTTCTTT. Translation gives CASSEEVGQFEAFF. This chain joins TRBV25-1 and TRBJ1-1; D is unclear. With 2 bases removed from V and 7 bases from J, the gap between germline ends came to 14 bases. Germline values: CDR1 MGHDK, CDR2 SYGVNS. This CDR3 region has 14 residues.

V usage is TRBV5-1 and J usage is TRBJ2-1, with D possibly TRBD1 on 8 matching bases. Deletions cut 3 bases from V and 10 bases from J, with 17 bases between. The CDR3 runs 14 residues. The germline V gene encodes CDR1 SGHRS and CDR2 YFSETQ. The chain's CDR3 is CASSSDRASGEQFF. The DNA for the CDR3 is TGCGCCAGCAGCTCGGACAGGGCTAGCGGAGAGCAGTTCTTC.

By share of the sample, this clone is medium-sized. The chain employs TRBV27 and TRBJ1-4; 8 bases match TRBD1. The germline CDR1 and CDR2 sequences are MNHEY and SMNVEV (reference sequence). The CDR3 contains 16 residues. The V segment lost 6 bases and the J segment 5 bases; nucleotides outside the gene matches: 11. The CDR3 DNA is TGTGCCAGCAGCCCCTTCTTCGGACAGGGAAATGAAAAACTGTTTTTT. Translation gives CASSPFFGQGNEKLFF.